This entry lists 28 T cell receptor beta chains sequenced from one sample in a study of breast tumors, draining lymph nodes, adjacent tissues. The lymph nodes were axillary draining lymph nodes from breast cancer patients. TCRdb recomputed calls from the multiplex PCR reads with MiXCR, one row per CDR3 protein. The repertoire holds over 150,000 distinct CDR3 sequences, with roughly 31% as singletons. Input material: axillary lymph node tissue. The receptor source for this set is a female donor with breast cancer. Some clones in this sample may be carry-over from other donors' samples.

This clonotype was detected only a few times. Just one base apart from a much larger clone, this may be a read error. V usage is TRBV11-3 and J usage is TRBJ2-5; the D call may be TRBD1 or TRBD2 (5 bases each). Per the germline V gene, CDR1 is SGHNT and CDR2 is YENEEA. The CDR3 runs 11 residues. The DNA for the CDR3 is TGTGCCAGCAGCCAAGGGGAGACCCCGTACTTC. Protein product: CASSQGETPYF.

Comments on this clonotype: At one boundary the junction diverges from the germline segment, which might be a read error. This chain uses TRBV5-6 with TRBJ2-5; perhaps D is TRBD1 or TRBD2 (5 bases each). CDR3 length: 15 amino acids. Looked up from germline, CDR1 is SGHDT and CDR2 is YYEEEE. The CDR3 reads CASSASGPVGETQCF. DNA of the CDR3: TGTGCCAGCAGCGCATCCGGCCCCGTGGGGGAGACCCAGTGCTTC.

This clonotype was observed many times. The chain is built from TRBV11-2 and TRBJ1-2; D gene unclear. The V gene lost 7 bases and the J gene lost 0 bases, with 9 bases spanning the gap. The CDR3 has 13 residues. Germline V gene data show CDR1 as SGHAT and CDR2 as FQNNGV. The CDR3 nucleotides are TGTGCCAGCACCCCGGCCGCTAACTATGGCTACACCTTC. Translated: CASTPAANYGYTF. Together with reference TRBV11-2 and TRBJ1-2, the CDR3 gives the full variable domain: EAGVAQSPRYKIIEKRQSVAFWCNPISGHATLYWYQQILGQGPKLLIQFQNNGVVDDSQLPKDRFSAERLKGVDSTLKIQPAKLEDSAVYLCASTPAANYGYTFGSGTRLTVV.

This clonotype was observed many times. This chain uses TRBV19 with TRBJ2-2, with 10 bases matching TRBD1. The CDR3 length is 16 residues. V trimming: 3 bases; J trimming: 7 bases; junction bases outside the gene matches: 8. The germline CDR1 and CDR2 sequences are LNHDA and SQIVND (reference sequence). CDR3 nucleotide sequence: TGTGCCAGTAGTATCCTGAGGACAGGGGGAAGCGGGGAGCTGTTTTTT. It encodes CASSILRTGGSGELFF.

About this clonotype itself: The DNA is left out, because the CDR3 cannot be placed on it with certainty; the CDR3 is given as TCRdb lists it. This chain joins TRBV20-1 and TRBJ2-2; the table's D call, TRBD1, was not checked against the DNA. The CDR3 is made up of 18 amino acids, end residues included. Per the germline V gene, CDR1 is DFQATT and CDR2 is SNEGSKA (reference sequence). This CDR3 reads CSATRQGRETQYFGELFF.

This clonotype occurred many times. The chain joins TRBV20-1 to TRBJ2-1, with 13 nucleotides matching TRBD2. The CDR3 runs 13 residues. With 6 bases clipped from V and 7 bases from J, the junction kept 3 bases outside the gene matches. Germline values: CDR1 DFQATT, CDR2 SNEGSKA (reference sequence). The CDR3 DNA sequence: TGCAGTGCCAGGACTAGCGGGGGAAATGAGCAGTTCTTC. It specifies CSARTSGGNEQFF.

The table lists this clonotype with a few counts. CDR3 nucleotide sequence: TGTGCCAGCAGTCACCCGCCGGGACTCCGCGCAGAGGGAGCGGGAGTTGCCTACGAGCAGTACTTC. This sequence encodes CASSHPPGLRAEGAGVAYEQYF. The chain couples TRBV6-6 to TRBJ2-7, with TRBD2 matching over 8 bases. Germline-derived CDR1 and CDR2 are MNHNY and SVGAGI (reference sequence). The trim removed 5 bases at V and 2 bases at J, leaving 29 bases unmatched. CDR3 size: 22 residues.

Ten or more counts support this clonotype. The chain couples TRBV29-1 to TRBJ2-2; a possible D gene is TRBD1 (5 bases). Trimming stripped 7 bases from V and 0 bases from J, with 9 bases between. The CDR3 has 13 residues. The germline V gene has CDR1 SQVTM and CDR2 ANQGSEA. The CDR3 bases are TGCAGCGCCACCAGGGCGAACACCGGGGAGCTGTTTTTT. Protein product: CSATRANTGELFF.

This clonotype was seen ten or more times. This chain joins TRBV20-1 and TRBJ1-6; D is unclear. Per the germline V gene, CDR1 is DFQATT and CDR2 is SNEGSKA (reference sequence). The V and J ends lost 3 bases and 9 bases respectively, with 12 bases between them. The CDR3 consists of 13 residues. The CDR3 DNA is TGCAGTGCTAGGGGAGGGTCGTCTTCACCCCTCCACTTT. Translating it yields CSARGGSSSPLHF.

This clonotype has a count of ten or more. The chain joins TRBV7-2 to TRBJ2-1; D is perhaps TRBD1 or TRBD2 (5 bases each). CDR1 and CDR2 from the germline V gene are SGHTA and FQGNSA. Trimming took 5 bases from V and 4 from J, leaving 12 bases between them. This CDR3 is 14 amino acids long. The CDR3 bases are TGTGCCAGCAGCCCTCGGGACCCGTACAATGAGCAGTTCTTC. It translates to CASSPRDPYNEQFF.

This clonotype was seen a single time. The J gene is TRBJ2-3, the V gene TRBV19; possible D gene TRBD2, 5 bases. The CDR3 runs to 15 residues. Germline loops: CDR1 LNHDA, CDR2 SQIVND (reference sequence). V shed 2 bases and J shed 13 bases, with 22 bases lying between them. CDR3: CASSIRERAKRPEYF. The CDR3 DNA reads TGTGCCAGTAGTATACGGGAAAGGGCCAAAAGACCGGAGTATTTT.

This clonotype was seen ten or more times. The CDR3 reads CAWSRGHLSNQPQHF. CDR3 coding DNA: TGTGCCTGGAGCAGGGGACACCTTAGCAATCAGCCCCAGCATTTT. The chain has TRBV30 and TRBJ1-5, with D perhaps TRBD1 (6 bases). The CDR3 loop spans 15 amino acids. V shed 3 bases and J shed 0 bases, with 12 bases lying between them. The germline CDR1 and CDR2 sequences are GTSNPN and SVGIG (reference sequence).

This chain connects TRBV20-1 to TRBJ2-3; D gene unclear. V lost 3 bases, J lost 0 bases, and 7 bases lay in between. The CDR3 loop spans 13 amino acids. Per the germline V gene, CDR1 is DFQATT and CDR2 is SNEGSKA (reference sequence). CDR3 nucleotides: TGCAGTGCTAGGGGCCAAAGCACAGATACGCAGTATTTT. This translates into CSARGQSTDTQYF.

This clonotype has at least ten counts. V and J are TRBV4-2 and TRBJ2-1, with D perhaps TRBD1 (5 bases). The CDR3 is made up of 15 amino acids. Germline CDR1 is LGHNA and CDR2 is YNFKEQ. Between the trimmed V and J ends, which lost 1 base and 8 bases, there was a span of 15 bases. Written as DNA, the CDR3 is TGTGCCAGCAGCCAAGTCTCTACACAGGTAGATGAGCAGTTCTTC. Its translation: CASSQVSTQVDEQFF.

Ten or more counts support this clonotype. The J gene is TRBJ2-3, the V gene TRBV20-1, with 8 bases matching TRBD2. The V gene end was trimmed by 2 bases and the J gene end by 2 bases; junction bases not matched to a gene: 3. The CDR3 runs 14 residues. Germline CDR1 DFQATT, CDR2 SNEGSKA (reference sequence). As DNA, the CDR3 is TGCAGTGCTAGATTAGCGGGACTCACAGATACGCAGTATTTT. Protein: CSARLAGLTDTQYF.

This chain links TRBV29-1 with TRBJ2-7; weak D call: TRBD1 (6 bases). The germline V and J ends were trimmed by 0 bases and 7 bases, with 10 bases remaining between them. The germline V gene encodes CDR1 SQVTM and CDR2 ANQGSEA. The CDR3 loop spans 12 amino acids. The CDR3 region has the DNA TGCAGCGTTGAAGATCTGGGGGCTGAGCAGTACTTC. This encodes CSVEDLGAEQYF.

Comment on this clonotype: Mismatch with germline at one junction end may stem from a read error. V and J are TRBV2 and TRBJ1-1; a weak D match, TRBD1 (6 bases). This CDR3 region has 16 residues. The V gene's germline CDR1 is SNHLY and CDR2 FYNNEI. The CDR3 is CASSQKGGGWRTEAFF. In DNA form, the CDR3 reads TGCGCCAGCAGCCAAAAGGGGGGAGGGTGGCGAACTGAAGCTTTCTTT.

There are many counts of this clonotype. The J gene is TRBJ1-3, the V gene TRBV20-1; TRBD1 might be the D (6 bases). The CDR3 is 12 amino acids. With 5 bases removed from V and 8 bases from J, the gap between germline ends came to 13 bases. Looked up from germline, CDR1 is DFQATT and CDR2 is SNEGSKA (reference sequence). CDR3 nucleotide sequence: TGCAGTGCTTCCCAAGGGGGGGACACCATATATTTT. Amino acids: CSASQGGDTIYF.

This clonotype was observed many times. This chain joins TRBV7-6 and TRBJ2-3, with TRBD2 identical over 7 bases. V lost 6 bases and J lost 4; bases outside the gene matches: 10. This CDR3 has 15 amino acids. Germline V lookup: CDR1 SGHVS, CDR2 FNYEAQ. The DNA for the CDR3 is TGTGCCAGCAGTCCTTCTCTGGGAGGGGCAGATACGCAGTATTTT. Translating gives CASSPSLGGADTQYF.

This clonotype was observed many times. The rearrangement joins TRBV5-1 to TRBJ1-6; D gene ambiguous. From germline, CDR1 is SGHRS and CDR2 YFSETQ. The V and J ends lost 4 bases and 10 bases respectively, with 6 bases between them. The CDR3 extends over 11 amino acids. The CDR3 DNA sequence: TGCGCCAGCAGCGAGGACTCACCCCTCCACTTT. It specifies CASSEDSPLHF.

The CDR3 is CASSSTGTLNIQYF. The CDR3 DNA sequence: TGTGCCAGCAGCTCGACAGGGACTTTAAACATTCAGTACTTC. J is TRBJ2-4 and V is TRBV5-5, with D possibly being TRBD1 (7 bases). Per germline, CDR1 SGHKS and CDR2 YYEKEE (reference sequence). The CDR3 has 14 amino acids. Trimming took off 3 bases at V and 6 bases at J, with 13 bases between the two ends.

This clonotype was observed at least ten times. The chain combines TRBV2 with TRBJ2-1, with D tentatively TRBD1 or TRBD2 (6 bases each). The V gene's germline CDR1 is SNHLY and CDR2 FYNNEI. Trimming took off 5 bases at V and 0 bases at J, with 14 bases between the two ends. This CDR3 comprises 16 residues. The CDR3: CASSRGVSHSYNEQFF. In nucleotides, the CDR3 is TGTGCCAGCAGTAGGGGGGTGTCGCACTCCTACAATGAGCAGTTCTTC.

As concerns this clonotype: A much larger clone lies a single base off, so this may be a read error. V usage is TRBV18 and J usage is TRBJ2-7, with TRBD2 as a possible D gene (6 bases). This CDR3 region has 14 residues. Germline CDR1 reads KGHSH; CDR2 reads LQKENI. The CDR3 protein is CASPPPGGIREQYF. CDR3 coding DNA: TGTGCCAGCCCACCACCGGGCGGGATAAGAGAGCAGTACTTC.

With respect to this clonotype: This may be a read error, as it is one base from a much larger clone. V usage is TRBV3-1 and J usage is TRBJ2-5; 10 bases map to TRBD2. Germline V gene data show CDR1 as LGHDT and CDR2 as YNNKEL (reference sequence). The V gene end was trimmed by 1 base and the J gene end by 2 bases; junction bases not matched to a gene: 4. The CDR3 is 16 amino acids. CDR3 residues: CASSQGLTSGQETQYF. Written as DNA, the CDR3 is TGTGCCAGCAGCCAAGGTTTGACTAGCGGGCAAGAGACCCAGTACTTC.

The chain links TRBV10-2 to TRBJ1-2; the match to TRBD1 covers 9 bases. Looked up from germline, CDR1 is WSHSY and CDR2 is SAAADI. Trimming cost V 6 bases and J 7 bases; bases outside gene matches: 9. The CDR3 covers 14 residues. CDR3 DNA sequence: TGCGCCAGCAGCCCACAGGGGGCGAGTCGTGGCTACACCTTC. This sequence encodes CASSPQGASRGYTF.

About this clonotype: A junction end diverges from the germline sequence, so it may reflect a read error. This chain links TRBV7-9 with TRBJ1-1, with unresolved D. Germline-derived CDR1 and CDR2 are SEHNR and FQNEAQ (reference sequence). This CDR3 has 13 amino acids. DNA of the CDR3: TGTGCCAGCAGCCTAGCATCGGGAACTGAAGCTTTCTTT. It codes for CASSLASGTEAFF.

This clonotype has at least ten counts. The V call is TRBV24-1, the J call TRBJ2-7; D call uncertain. Looked up from germline, CDR1 is KGHDR and CDR2 is SFDVKD. This CDR3 region has 13 residues. Trimming shortened V by 2 bases and J by 9 bases, and 13 bases separated the two germline ends. CDR3 sequence: CATSDSTSTRQYF. Here the CDR3 DNA reads TGTGCCACCAGTGATTCGACATCAACAAGGCAGTACTTC.

With respect to this clonotype: This may come from a read error, since a much larger clone is one base off. The genes are TRBV7-9 and TRBJ1-2; D might be TRBD1 (6 bases). This CDR3 region has 15 residues. Germline V gene lookup returns CDR1 SEHNR and CDR2 FQNEAQ (reference sequence). The CDR3 protein is CASSLDRSKGDGYPF. CDR3 nucleotides: TGTGCCAGCAGCTTAGACAGGTCTAAGGGGGATGGCTACCCCTTC.